Below are 11 T cell receptor beta chains sequenced from a single sample in a study of monozygotic twins with inflammatory bowel disease. TCRdb re-called the 5' RACE reads, yielding one record per CDR3 amino acid sequence without DNA. Here the sample table reports over 35,000 distinct CDR3 sequences. Sequenced sample: blood. These receptors all stem from a human donor with ulcerative colitis or Crohn's disease, or a healthy co-twin of an affected twin (not recorded which).

CDR3 region: CASSLAQTGASQFF. The genes are TRBV11-3 and TRBJ2-1; with no DNA, the TCRdb D assignment of TRBD1 cannot be verified. This CDR3 contains 14 residues. Germline-derived CDR1 and CDR2 are SGHNT and YENEEA.

This chain uses TRBV5-1 with TRBJ2-2; TCRdb proposes TRBD1, but this gene call is untestable without DNA. This CDR3 contains 16 residues. Germline CDR1 SGHRS, CDR2 YFSETQ. The CDR3 here is CASSFMGAPDTGELFF.

The rearrangement links TRBV3-1 to TRBJ1-2; with no DNA, the TCRdb D assignment of TRBD1 cannot be verified. The germline gives CDR1 LGHDT, CDR2 YNNKEL (reference sequence). This CDR3 is built from 17 residues. The CDR3 sequence: CASSRSDRWASDYGYTF.

The chain joins TRBV12-5 to TRBJ2-4; TCRdb indicates TRBD1, and absent DNA this call remains unverified. This CDR3 comprises 15 residues. Germline loops: CDR1 LGHNT, CDR2 FRNRAP. CDR3 region: CASEGWTGGKNIQYF.

V gene TRBV11-2 combines with J gene TRBJ1-5; there is no DNA to check the TCRdb D call of TRBD1. The V gene's germline CDR1 is SGHAT and CDR2 FQNNGV. The CDR3 contains 18 residues. CDR3 residues: CASSLFDTGASSNQPQHF.

J is TRBJ2-7 and V is TRBV12-3 or TRBV12-4. The length of the CDR3 is 12 residues. The CDR3: CASSLETFEQYF.

This rearrangement joins TRBV7-2 to TRBJ2-5; the D gene TCRdb calls, TRBD1, cannot be checked with no DNA. Germline V gene lookup returns CDR1 SGHTA and CDR2 FQGNSA. CDR3 length: 12 amino acids. The CDR3 sequence is CASSRWGETQYF.

J is TRBJ1-2 and V is TRBV7-9; the TRBD1 assignment by TCRdb is unverifiable without DNA. The germline V gene has CDR1 SEHNR and CDR2 FQNEAQ (reference sequence). This CDR3 spans 14 amino acids. CDR3 loop: CASISSGGNYGYTF.

J is TRBJ2-5 and V is TRBV19. The germline V gene encodes CDR1 LNHDA and CDR2 SQIVND (reference sequence). The CDR3 consists of 13 residues. CDR3 region: CASRQPKQETQYF. The full variable domain, completed using reference TRBV19 and TRBJ2-5, is DGGITQSPKYLFRKEGQNVTLSCEQNLNHDAMYWYRQDPGQGLRLIYYSQIVNDFQKGDIAEGYSVSREKKESFPLTVTSAQKNPTAFYLCASRQPKQETQYFGPGTRLLVL.

The V call is TRBV24-1, the J call TRBJ2-3; TCRdb's D call, TRBD1, is unchecked because there is no DNA. The CDR3 covers 15 residues. The germline V gene encodes CDR1 KGHDR and CDR2 SFDVKD. The CDR3 protein is CATSEPGRGGDTQYF.

The chain carries TRBV11-2 and TRBJ2-1; TCRdb indicates TRBD1, and absent DNA this call remains unverified. Germline V gives CDR1 SGHAT, CDR2 FQNNGV. The CDR3 sequence is 15 residues long. This CDR3 reads CASSLFSGIYNEQFF.